This T cell receptor (beta chain) is drawn from a study of cytomegalovirus exposure and HLA in healthy donors. Study-level findings and limits: It was reported that TCR beta sequences correctly inferred the HLA-A and HLA-B alleles for most subjects. Association of a missense DCLRE1C variant with TCR beta V- and J-gene trimming was reported in a later analysis.

PCR amplification relied on 60 Vbeta primers (plus 13 Jbeta primers). Produced via immunoSEQ multiplex PCR; TCRdb's table is partial and in-frame only. The sample shows over 85,000 clones, nearly 80% of them seen only once. A remark on this clone: Its antigen is not identified.

From germline, CDR1 is LNHDA and CDR2 SQIVND (reference sequence). The V segment lost 4 bases and the J segment 4 bases; nucleotides outside the gene matches: 5. The CDR3 is 15 amino acids. This rearrangement joins TRBV19 to TRBJ2-3; the match to TRBD2 covers 10 bases. The receptor's source is a woman in her forties in good health and CMV-seronegative. Sequencing was carried out using PBMCs. The CDR3 nucleotides read TGTGCCAGTAGTACCCAAGCGGGGGGGCCAGATACGCAGTATTTT. Encoded protein: CASSTQAGGPDTQYF.